This T cell receptor (beta chain) was sequenced during a study of cytomegalovirus exposure and HLA in healthy donors. The study's findings and limits: From TCR beta sequences, most subjects' HLA-A and HLA-B alleles were reportedly predicted accurately.

CDR1 and CDR2 from the germline V gene are SGHVS and FQNEAQ. CDR3 size: 15 residues. The trim removed 5 bases at V and 2 bases at J, leaving 6 bases unmatched. PCR involved 60 Vbeta and 13 Jbeta primers. Profiling relied on immunoSEQ multiplex PCR, and the TCRdb table lists in-frame clones only, not all of them. The sample holds 250,000 or so clones, about 93% seen once. A remark on this clone: Its specificity is not known.

This TCR was sampled from a girl aged 2 to 10 in good health and CMV-seronegative. The V and J genes are TRBV7-8 and TRBJ2-7; TRBD1 matches 10 bases. Sequenced material: PBMCs. DNA of the CDR3: TGTGCCAGCAGCCCAACGGACAGGGGGACCTACGAGCAGTACTTC. Its translation is CASSPTDRGTYEQYF.